The 18 T cell receptor beta chains below come from one sample, sequenced in a study of T cells expressing NK-cell markers. TCRdb reanalyzed the 5' RACE reads and collapses them to one entry per CDR3 protein, without DNA. The sample has 550,000 or so distinct CDR3 sequences. Sequencing was carried out using blood T cells: a sorted CD56 or NKG2C T cell subset, CD4+ or CD8+ T cells, or bulk PBMC T cells (not recorded which). These receptors came from a man aged 18 to 30 in good health.

The chain carries TRBV11-2 and TRBJ2-7; TCRdb's D call of TRBD1 is untestable without DNA. The germline V gene encodes CDR1 SGHAT and CDR2 FQNNGV. The CDR3 sequence is 20 residues long. This CDR3 reads CASSLVWAGQKLAGAREQYF.

J is TRBJ2-1 and V is TRBV24-1; TCRdb picks TRBD1, but there is no DNA to check that call. CDR1 and CDR2 from the germline V gene are KGHDR and SFDVKD. The CDR3 totals 15 residues. CDR3 residues: CATSTVAGQYNEQFF.

The rearrangement joins TRBV3-1 to TRBJ2-7; TCRdb proposes TRBD1, but this gene call is untestable without DNA. There are 14 residues in the CDR3. Germline loops: CDR1 LGHDT, CDR2 YNNKEL (reference sequence). CDR3 amino acids: CASSLGQGVNEQYF.

J is TRBJ2-3 and V is TRBV6-1; with no DNA, the TCRdb D assignment of TRBD2 cannot be verified. Germline lookup yields CDR1 MNHNS and CDR2 SASEGT. This CDR3 region has 13 residues. The CDR3 loop reads CASRSPYEDTQYF.

The rearrangement uses TRBV12-3 or TRBV12-4 and TRBJ2-1; TCRdb calls TRBD1, which cannot be checked without DNA. The CDR3 has 22 residues. CDR3 region: CASSLQGSEDRGSGAVYNEQFF.

This chain connects TRBV7-2 to TRBJ1-2. CDR3 length equals 12 residues. Germline V lookup: CDR1 SGHTA, CDR2 FQGNSA. The chain's CDR3 is CASSTPNYGYTF.

V usage is TRBV5-5 and J usage is TRBJ2-3; the TCRdb call, TRBD1, lacks DNA for checking. CDR3 length: 16 residues. Per the germline V gene, CDR1 is SGHKS and CDR2 is YYEKEE (reference sequence). CDR3 protein: CASSLAWTGALDTQYF.

This chain connects TRBV10-3 to TRBJ2-6; TCRdb names TRBD2, which stays unverified in the absence of DNA. This CDR3 region has 17 residues. Per germline, CDR1 ENHRY and CDR2 SYGVKD. CDR3 amino acids: CAISAPREDAGANVLTF.

The chain employs TRBV12-3 or TRBV12-4 and TRBJ2-1; TCRdb lists TRBD2, though no DNA is available to test this call. The length of the CDR3 is 14 residues. The CDR3 region is CASKPLAGVHEQFF.

The chain combines TRBV5-4 with TRBJ2-3; TCRdb names TRBD2, which stays unverified in the absence of DNA. CDR1 is SGHNT, CDR2 YYREEE, per germline (reference sequence). The CDR3 totals 18 residues. The CDR3 here is CASSNPLVRPRSTDTQYF.

The J gene is TRBJ2-3, the V gene TRBV12-3 or TRBV12-4. This CDR3 spans 15 amino acids. CDR3 residues: CASSFGDSSTDTQYF.

The gene calls are TRBV30 and TRBJ2-2. The CDR3 is 13 amino acids. CDR1 is GTSNPN and CDR2 is SVGIG in the germline V gene (reference sequence). The CDR3 spells CAWSKGVTGELFF.

V is TRBV12-3 or TRBV12-4 and J is TRBJ2-1; TCRdb proposes TRBD1, but this gene call is untestable without DNA. The CDR3 runs to 13 residues. CDR3 protein: CASSPGLVAGAFF.

The gene calls are TRBV12-3 or TRBV12-4 and TRBJ2-3; with no DNA, the TCRdb D assignment of TRBD1 cannot be verified. The CDR3 loop spans 16 amino acids. The CDR3 region is CASSPWTGGSTDTQYF.

J is TRBJ2-1 and V is TRBV5-1; checking the TCRdb D call of TRBD2 is not possible without DNA. The germline gives CDR1 SGHRS, CDR2 YFSETQ. The CDR3 spans 16 residues. The CDR3 here is CASSVMPGLVYNEQFF.

The chain has TRBV20-1 and TRBJ2-1. CDR3 length equals 13 residues. Germline values: CDR1 DFQATT, CDR2 SNEGSKA (reference sequence). The CDR3 is CSARDARVHEQFF.

V and J are TRBV27 and TRBJ1-6; TCRdb's D call of TRBD1 is untestable without DNA. The CDR3 has 15 amino acids. Germline CDR1 and CDR2: MNHEY and SMNVEV (reference sequence). This CDR3 reads CASTLNRARDSPLHF.

The chain combines TRBV5-4 with TRBJ2-1; the D gene TCRdb calls, TRBD1, cannot be checked with no DNA. Germline CDR1 and CDR2: SGHNT and YYREEE (reference sequence). CDR3 length equals 13 residues. This CDR3 reads CASSLQGLTEQFF.